These 12 T cell receptor beta chains were all obtained from the same sample, sequenced in a study of T cell responses to AZD1222 COVID-19 vaccine. The repertoire was sequenced with immunoSEQ multiplex PCR; TCRdb's copy has only in-frame clones and lacks some. This repertoire shows about 130,000 clones, more than 80% found once; its top ten account for over 4%. Sequenced here: peripheral blood, sampled on day 0 of AZD1222 vaccination. These receptors were collected from an adult in good health.

The chain links TRBV4-2 to TRBJ1-5; tentatively, D is TRBD1 (5 bases). The V and J ends lost 0 bases and 1 base respectively, with 16 bases between them. Germline CDR1 is LGHNA and CDR2 is YNFKEQ. The CDR3 is 18 amino acids. The CDR3 DNA reads TGTGCCAGCAGCCAAGATTCTACCAAAACAGGAAGCAATCAGCCCCAGCATTTT. This gives the protein CASSQDSTKTGSNQPQHF.

The CDR3 DNA is TGTGCCAGCAGCCAATCTGTAGGGACTGAAGCTTTCTTT. It specifies CASSQSVGTEAFF. The V and J genes are TRBV16 and TRBJ1-1; D is uncertain. The V gene lost 0 bases and the J gene lost 5 bases, with 7 bases spanning the gap. This CDR3 contains 13 residues. The germline gives CDR1 KGHSY, CDR2 FQNENV. The full variable domain, its missing parts supplied by reference TRBV16 and TRBJ1-1, is GEEVAQTPKHLVRGEGQKAKLYCAPIKGHSYVFWYQQVLKNEFKFLISFQNENVFDETGMPKERFSAKCLPNSPCSLEIQATKLEDSAVYFCASSQSVGTEAFFGQGTRLTVV.

V gene TRBV9 combines with J gene TRBJ1-4; 7 positions agree with TRBD1. V trimming: 4 bases; J trimming: 5 bases; junction bases outside the gene matches: 8. The germline gives CDR1 SGDLS, CDR2 YYNGEE. The CDR3 extends over 15 amino acids. CDR3 sequence (DNA): TGTGCCAGCAGCCCAAGGGACAGACACAATGAAAAACTGTTTTTT. As protein: CASSPRDRHNEKLFF. Combining the CDR3 with reference TRBV9 and TRBJ1-4 gives the whole variable domain DSGVTQTPKHLITATGQRVTLRCSPRSGDLSVYWYQQSLDQGLQFLIQYYNGEERAKGNILERFSAQQFPDLHSELNLSSLELGDSALYFCASSPRDRHNEKLFFGSGTQLSVL.

There are a few counts of this clone. As DNA, the CDR3 is TGTGCCAGCACCCAGGGGGCGCAGGCCAATCAGCCCCAGCATTTT. Translation: CASTQGAQANQPQHF. The chain links TRBV28 to TRBJ1-5; 8 bases align to TRBD1. Per germline, CDR1 MDHEN and CDR2 SYDVKM. Trimming took 7 bases from V and 3 from J; bases not matched to a gene: 8. The length of the CDR3 is 15 residues.

The chain combines TRBV18 with TRBJ1-1; TRBD1 aligns across 11 bases. CDR1 and CDR2 from the germline V gene are KGHSH and LQKENI. Unmatched junction bases numbered 7, after V lost 3 bases and J lost 4 bases. The CDR3 loop spans 16 amino acids. The CDR3: CASSPRTGGAGTEAFF. CDR3 in DNA: TGTGCCAGCTCACCTCGGACAGGGGGCGCGGGCACTGAAGCTTTCTTT.

V and J are TRBV19 and TRBJ1-6; D ambiguous. This CDR3 spans 15 amino acids. The germline V and J ends were trimmed by 4 bases and 2 bases, with 9 bases remaining between them. The germline V gene encodes CDR1 LNHDA and CDR2 SQIVND (reference sequence). Written as DNA, the CDR3 is TGTGCCAGTAGTAAGCGGGATACCTATAATTCACCCCTCCACTTT. It codes for CASSKRDTYNSPLHF.

The chain joins TRBV5-6 to TRBJ2-2; D perhaps matches TRBD1 (6 bases). V gave up 4 bases and J gave up 6 bases, with 13 bases separating them. Looked up from germline, CDR1 is SGHDT and CDR2 is YYEEEE. The length of the CDR3 is 14 residues. For the CDR3, the DNA is TGTGCCAGCAGCCTAGGACAGATGGCCGGGGAGCTGTTTTTT. Residues: CASSLGQMAGELFF. Full variable domain (rest looked up from reference TRBV5-6 and TRBJ2-2): DAGVTQSPTHLIKTRGQQVTLRCSPKSGHDTVSWYQQALGQGPQFIFQYYEEEERQRGNFPDRFSGHQFPNYSSELNVNALLLGDSALYLCASSLGQMAGELFFGEGSRLTVL.

This chain connects TRBV7-9 to TRBJ1-1; TRBD1 aligns across 7 bases. Germline CDR1 is SEHNR and CDR2 is FQNEAQ (reference sequence). V shed 6 bases, J shed 4 bases, and the junction held 5 bases outside the gene matches. There are 13 residues in the CDR3. The CDR3 coding sequence is TGTGCCAGCAGTTCCCAGGGGGTCACTGAAGCTTTCTTT. Encoded protein: CASSSQGVTEAFF.

CDR3 in DNA: TGCAGCGTTGATGTGGGACAGCCTCTCAACTATGGCTACACCTTC. This sequence encodes CSVDVGQPLNYGYTF. The rearrangement joins TRBV29-1 to TRBJ1-2; 7 bases agree with TRBD1. The CDR3 covers 15 residues. V trimming: 3 bases; J trimming: 2 bases; junction bases outside the gene matches: 9. From germline, CDR1 is SQVTM and CDR2 ANQGSEA.

The chain couples TRBV10-3 to TRBJ2-7, with 7 bases lining up with TRBD1. With 6 bases clipped from V and 3 bases from J, the junction kept 8 bases outside the gene matches. CDR1 and CDR2 (germline): ENHRY, SYGVKD. The CDR3 runs to 14 residues. As DNA, the CDR3 is TGTGCCATCAGCCCCGGGACAGATAGCTACGAGCAGTACTTC. Protein product: CAISPGTDSYEQYF.

V usage is TRBV6-6 and J usage is TRBJ1-1; D perhaps matches TRBD1 (5 bases). Germline values: CDR1 MNHNY, CDR2 SVGAGI (reference sequence). V lost 6 bases, J lost 1 base, and 12 bases lay in between. This CDR3 comprises 14 residues. The CDR3 nucleotides read TGTGCCAGCAGGCCCCAGGGCGGGAACACTGAAGCTTTCTTT. Amino acid sequence: CASRPQGGNTEAFF.

The gene calls are TRBV12-3 or TRBV12-4 and TRBJ2-7, with D tentatively TRBD2 (5 bases). The germline V and J ends were trimmed by 5 bases and 7 bases, with 15 bases remaining between them. This CDR3 contains 13 residues. CDR3 sequence: CASSPAVYDEQYF. The CDR3 nucleotides are TGTGCCAGCAGTCCAGCGGTCTACGATGAGCAGTACTTC.